The 12 T cell receptor beta chains in this list originate from one sample, sequenced in a study of PD-1 blockade in classical Hodgkin lymphoma. No patient escaped relapse after autologous stem cell transplantation, and brentuximab vedotin exposure varied. CD4+ T cells were purified from thawed PBMCs by negative selection. Here immunoSEQ multiplex PCR was the method, and the copy in TCRdb shows in-frame clones only, minus some. This sample has roughly 8,300 clones, with roughly 80% found just once. Sample: CD4+ T cells from blood, taken at baseline. All receptors come from a human donor with classical Hodgkin lymphoma.

V and J are TRBV7-9 and TRBJ2-1; TRBD2 aligns across 9 bases. CDR3 size: 15 residues. Germline CDR1 is SEHNR and CDR2 is FQNEAQ (reference sequence). The J segment lost 4 bases and the V segment lost 1 base, leaving 2 bases of the junction unmatched. This CDR3 reads CASSLGTSGYNEQFF. The CDR3 DNA follows: TGTGCCAGCAGCTTAGGAACTAGCGGGTACAATGAGCAGTTCTTC.

CDR3 DNA sequence: TGTGCCAGCAGTTACTCGGGACAGGGGAGCAATCAGCCCCAGCATTTT. Translating gives CASSYSGQGSNQPQHF. This sequence joins TRBV6-5 and TRBJ1-5; 10 bases fit TRBD1. The CDR3 covers 16 residues. V lost 0 bases to trimming and J lost 1 base; unmatched junction nucleotides: 0. CDR1 is MNHEY, CDR2 SVGAGI, per germline.

The chain joins TRBV5-1 to TRBJ2-2; D is uncertain. V lost 3 bases and J lost 7, with 13 bases in between. Looked up from germline, CDR1 is SGHRS and CDR2 is YFSETQ. The CDR3 consists of 14 residues. CDR3 coding DNA: TGCGCCAGCAGCTGGTTCCACGGCAGCGGGGAGCTGTTTTTT. This codes for CASSWFHGSGELFF.

The V gene is TRBV5-1, the J gene TRBJ2-5, with 8 nucleotides matching TRBD1. CDR3 length equals 14 residues. V lost 2 bases, J lost 2 bases, and 2 bases stayed unmatched. CDR1 and CDR2 (germline): SGHRS, YFSETQ. As DNA, the CDR3 is TGCGCCAGCAGCTTCACAGGGGGACAAGAGACCCAGTACTTC. Translation: CASSFTGGQETQYF.

The rearrangement uses TRBV5-1 and TRBJ2-1; TRBD2 agrees at 8 bases. Looked up from germline, CDR1 is SGHRS and CDR2 is YFSETQ. CDR3 length: 16 amino acids. Trimming took 1 base from V and 1 from J; bases not matched to a gene: 4. DNA for the CDR3: TGCGCCAGCAGCTTGTCTGGCGGGGGGTCCTACAATGAGCAGTTCTTC. Amino acid sequence: CASSLSGGGSYNEQFF.

The chain recombines TRBV7-2 with TRBJ2-1; 7 positions agree with TRBD2. From germline, CDR1 is SGHTA and CDR2 FQGNSA. The V segment lost 1 base and the J segment 7 bases; nucleotides outside the gene matches: 4. The CDR3 runs to 14 residues. The CDR3 is CASSLDREVNEQFF. CDR3 nucleotides: TGTGCCAGCAGCTTAGACCGGGAGGTGAATGAGCAGTTCTTC.

The chain is built from TRBV28 and TRBJ1-2; 10 nucleotides agree with TRBD1. The germline V gene has CDR1 MDHEN and CDR2 SYDVKM. There are 13 residues in the CDR3. Trimming cost V 4 bases and J 8 bases; bases outside gene matches: 4. CDR3 sequence: CASSSGTGVGYTF. For the CDR3, the DNA is TGTGCCAGCAGTTCCGGGACAGGGGTCGGCTACACCTTC.

V usage is TRBV29-1 and J usage is TRBJ1-5; a possible D gene is TRBD1 (5 bases). Per germline, CDR1 SQVTM and CDR2 ANQGSEA. V was clipped by 0 bases and J by 0 bases, with 12 bases between them. The CDR3 is made up of 16 amino acids. CDR3 region: CSVEDPGGYSNQPQHF. CDR3 in DNA: TGCAGCGTTGAAGACCCGGGGGGATATAGCAATCAGCCCCAGCATTTT.

V is TRBV7-3 and J is TRBJ1-5; unclear D gene. Germline CDR1 SGHTA, CDR2 FQGTGA. V was shortened by 5 bases and J by 4 bases, with 18 bases between the two germline ends. The CDR3 loop spans 16 amino acids. The DNA for the CDR3 is TGTGCCAGCAGCACCCGGGAGCCCGAAGGAAATCAGCCCCAGCATTTT. It codes for CASSTREPEGNQPQHF.

The chain carries TRBV5-6 and TRBJ1-2; 7 positions agree with TRBD1. The length of the CDR3 is 14 residues. V was clipped by 7 bases and J by 4 bases; unmatched bases: 10. CDR1 is SGHDT and CDR2 is YYEEEE in the germline V gene. CDR3: CASVRDRGSYGYTF. For the CDR3, the DNA is TGTGCCAGCGTCCGGGACAGAGGTAGCTATGGCTACACCTTC.

This clone was seen a single time. The chain recombines TRBV27 with TRBJ2-1, with 14 positions matching TRBD2. CDR1 is MNHEY and CDR2 is SMNVEV in the germline V gene (reference sequence). This CDR3 has 17 amino acids. With V trimmed by 5 bases and J by 4 bases, 7 bases remained unmatched. Written as DNA, the CDR3 is TGTGCCAGCAGTCCCCGGACTAGCGGGAGGTTATACAATGAGCAGTTCTTC. This encodes CASSPRTSGRLYNEQFF.

This clone has a handful of counts. CDR3 in amino acids: CASSRGQGGGGYTF. The CDR3 coding sequence is TGTGCCAGCAGTCGGGGACAGGGTGGAGGTGGCTACACCTTC. The rearrangement joins TRBV6-1 to TRBJ1-2, with 9 bases that match TRBD1. The V segment lost 5 bases and the J segment 7 bases; nucleotides outside the gene matches: 8. Germline lookup yields CDR1 MNHNS and CDR2 SASEGT. The length of the CDR3 is 14 residues.